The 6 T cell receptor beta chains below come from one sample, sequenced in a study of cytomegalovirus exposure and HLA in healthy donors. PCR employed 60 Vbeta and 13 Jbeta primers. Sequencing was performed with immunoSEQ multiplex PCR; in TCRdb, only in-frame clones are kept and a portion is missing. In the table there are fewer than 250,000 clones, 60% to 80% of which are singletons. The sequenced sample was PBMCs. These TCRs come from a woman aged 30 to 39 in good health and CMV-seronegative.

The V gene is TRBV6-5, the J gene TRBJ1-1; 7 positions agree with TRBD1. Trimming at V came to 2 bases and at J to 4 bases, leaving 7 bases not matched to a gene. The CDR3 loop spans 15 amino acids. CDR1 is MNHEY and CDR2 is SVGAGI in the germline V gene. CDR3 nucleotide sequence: TGTGCCAGCAGTTACGGTCTAGACAGGGCCACTGAAGCTTTCTTT. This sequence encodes CASSYGLDRATEAFF.

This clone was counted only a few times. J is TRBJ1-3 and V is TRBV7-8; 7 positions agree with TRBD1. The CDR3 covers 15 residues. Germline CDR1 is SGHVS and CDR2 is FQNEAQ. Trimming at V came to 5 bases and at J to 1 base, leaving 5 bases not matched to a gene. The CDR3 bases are TGTGCCAGCAGCCCTACAGGGGTATCTGGAAACACCATATATTTT. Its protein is CASSPTGVSGNTIYF.

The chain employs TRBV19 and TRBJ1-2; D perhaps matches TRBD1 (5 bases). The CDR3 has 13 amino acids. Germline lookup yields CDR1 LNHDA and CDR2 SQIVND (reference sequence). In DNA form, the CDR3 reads TGTGCTTCCTCCCCGGGGGAGACCTATGGCTACACCTTC. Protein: CASSPGETYGYTF.

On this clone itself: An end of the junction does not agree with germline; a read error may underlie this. CDR3 DNA sequence: TGTGTCAGCAGCTTAGACGGGATGGACAGGAGCTCCTACGAGCAGTACTTC. Protein sequence: CVSSLDGMDRSSYEQYF. V usage is TRBV7-2 and J usage is TRBJ2-7; 7 bases line up with TRBD1. The CDR3 loop spans 17 amino acids. Germline V gene data show CDR1 as SGHTA and CDR2 as FQGNSA. Variable domain in full (rest from reference TRBV7-2 and TRBJ2-7): GAGVSQSPSNKVTEKGKDVELRCDPISGHTALYWYRQSLGQGLEFLIYFQGNSAPDKSGLPSDRFSAERTGGSVSTLTIQRTQQEDSAVYLCVSSLDGMDRSSYEQYFGPGTRLTVT.

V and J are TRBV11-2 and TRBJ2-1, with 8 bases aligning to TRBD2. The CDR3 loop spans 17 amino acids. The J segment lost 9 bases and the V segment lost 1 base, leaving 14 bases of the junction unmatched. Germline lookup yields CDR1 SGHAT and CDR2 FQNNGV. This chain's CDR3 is CASSLARPGTSVPEQFF. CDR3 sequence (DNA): TGTGCCAGCAGCTTAGCCCGACCCGGGACTAGTGTCCCTGAGCAGTTCTTC.

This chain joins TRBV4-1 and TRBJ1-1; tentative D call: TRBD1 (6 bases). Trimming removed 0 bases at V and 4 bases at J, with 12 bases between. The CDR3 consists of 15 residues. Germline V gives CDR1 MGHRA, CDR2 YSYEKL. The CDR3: CASSQDTRGFTEAFF. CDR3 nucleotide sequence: TGCGCCAGCAGCCAAGATACCAGGGGATTCACTGAAGCTTTCTTT.